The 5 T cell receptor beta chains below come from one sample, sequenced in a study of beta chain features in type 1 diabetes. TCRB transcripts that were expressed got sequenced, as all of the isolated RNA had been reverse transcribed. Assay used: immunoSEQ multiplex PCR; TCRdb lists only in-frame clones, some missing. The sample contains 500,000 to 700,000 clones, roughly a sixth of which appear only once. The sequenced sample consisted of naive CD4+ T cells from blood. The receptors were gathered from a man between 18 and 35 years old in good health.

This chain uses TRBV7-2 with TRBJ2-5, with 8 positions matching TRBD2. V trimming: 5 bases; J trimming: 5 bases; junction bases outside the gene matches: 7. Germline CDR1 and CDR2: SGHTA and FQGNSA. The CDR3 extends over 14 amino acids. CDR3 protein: CASSPREGGETQYF. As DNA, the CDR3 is TGTGCCAGCAGCCCTCGGGAGGGTGGGGAGACCCAGTACTTC.

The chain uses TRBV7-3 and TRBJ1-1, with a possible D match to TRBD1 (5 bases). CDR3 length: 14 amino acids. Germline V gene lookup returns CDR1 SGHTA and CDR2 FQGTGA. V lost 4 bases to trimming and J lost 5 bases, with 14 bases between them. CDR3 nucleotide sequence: TGTGCCAGCAGCTACACTCGGGACGGTACTGAAGCTTTCTTT. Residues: CASSYTRDGTEAFF.

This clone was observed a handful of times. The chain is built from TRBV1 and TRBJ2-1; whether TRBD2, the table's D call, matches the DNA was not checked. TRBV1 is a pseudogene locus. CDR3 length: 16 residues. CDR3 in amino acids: CTSSQDPSGEGGEQFF. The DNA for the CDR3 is TGCACCAGCAGCCAAGACCCTAGCGGGGAAGGGGGTGAGCAGTTCTTC.

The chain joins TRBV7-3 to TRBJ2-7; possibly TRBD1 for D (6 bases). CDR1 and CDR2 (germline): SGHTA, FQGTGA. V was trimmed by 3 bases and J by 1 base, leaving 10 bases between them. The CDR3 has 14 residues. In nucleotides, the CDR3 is TGTGCCAGCAGCTTGTACAGGGATTCCTACGAGCAGTACTTC. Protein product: CASSLYRDSYEQYF.

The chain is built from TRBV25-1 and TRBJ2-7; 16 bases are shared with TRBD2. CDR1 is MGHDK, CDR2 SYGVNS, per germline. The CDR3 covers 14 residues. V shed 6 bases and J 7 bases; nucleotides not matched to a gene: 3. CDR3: CASSGTSGRGEQYF. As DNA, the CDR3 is TGTGCCAGCAGCGGGACTAGCGGGAGGGGGGAGCAGTACTTC.